This T cell receptor beta chain was recorded in a study of early T cells in non-severe SARS-CoV-2 infection. The wider study: Sequencing targeted bulk RNA from unsorted whole blood, leaving chains unpaired.

V was clipped by 3 bases and J by 2 bases; unmatched bases: 7. The CDR3 is 14 residues long. The germline V gene encodes CDR1 DFQATT and CDR2 SNEGSKA (reference sequence). Attachment of unique molecular identifiers to individual cDNA molecules was performed. TCRdb passed the 5' RACE reads through MiXCR, listing each CDR3 protein once. The data contain fewer than 50,000 distinct CDR3 sequences, around 6.1% of them singletons. Whole-study findings and limits: VDJdb-based annotation leaned toward anti-spike CD8 responses and missed private and CD4 specificities.

As concerns this clonotype: Its specificity is not known.

The clonotype originates from an adult who was a healthcare worker with PCR-confirmed SARS-CoV-2 infection or an uninfected control (not recorded which). The chain couples TRBV20-1 to TRBJ2-7; 7 positions agree with TRBD2. The sequencing sample was made of whole blood. The CDR3 sequence: CSARRRGRPYEQYF. CDR3 nucleotides: TGCAGTGCTAGGAGGCGGGGGAGACCCTACGAGCAGTACTTC.